The rows below give T cell receptor beta chains drawn from one sample of a study of cytomegalovirus exposure and HLA in healthy donors. TCRdb's table, derived via immunoSEQ multiplex PCR, lists solely in-frame clones and lacks some. The sample lists under 250,000 clones, roughly 85% seen once, with roughly 1.9% in the top ten. Material for sequencing was PBMCs. These receptors were taken from a male donor in good health and CMV-seronegative. Both conserved end residues are part of each CDR3. Fields, in order: D gene, J gene, V gene, clone size, CDR3 protein, CDR3 DNA. A D gene is named only where the DNA matches it firmly. Rows give clone size only sometimes, using once, few, many, or a class for an expanded clone.

TRBD1 | TRBJ1-2 | TRBV19 | . | CASRTAGGYGYTF | TGTGCCAGTAGAACCGCAGGGGGCTATGGCTACACCTTC
TRBD2 | TRBJ2-2 | TRBV18 | . | CASSATYQLAPSRGDTGELFF | TGTGCCAGCTCAGCTACATATCAACTAGCGCCATCGAGAGGGGATACCGGGGAGCTGTTTTTT
. | TRBJ2-3 | TRBV4-1 | . | CASSQIPGLREDTQYF | TGCGCCAGCAGCCAAATCCCGGGCCTCAGGGAAGATACGCAGTATTTT
. | TRBJ1-1 | TRBV7-2 | . | CASSLQGLDTEAFF | TGTGCCAGCAGCTTACAGGGATTAGACACTGAAGCTTTCTTT
. | TRBJ1-1 | TRBV9 | . | CASSPGATEAFF | TGTGCCAGCAGCCCAGGGGCCACTGAAGCTTTCTTT
. | TRBJ1-5 | TRBV9 | . | CASSLEGSNQPQHF | TGTGCCAGCAGCCTGGAGGGCTCCAATCAGCCCCAGCATTTT
. | TRBJ2-1 | TRBV9 | . | CASSVGASVLDEQFF | TGTGCCAGCAGCGTAGGGGCTAGCGTCTTGGATGAGCAGTTCTTC
. | TRBJ2-7 | TRBV10-3 | . | CAISHPGRGNGHEQYF | TGTGCCATCAGTCACCCCGGAAGGGGAAATGGGCACGAGCAGTACTTC
TRBD1 | TRBJ1-1 | TRBV5-1 | . | CASSWPGQGMVEAFF | TGCGCCAGCAGCTGGCCGGGACAGGGGATGGTTGAAGCTTTCTTT
. | TRBJ2-7 | TRBV10-3 | . | CAIRGEGMGKEQYF | TGTGCCATCAGGGGTGAGGGTATGGGGAAGGAGCAGTACTTC
TRBD2 | TRBJ2-1 | TRBV11-3 | . | CASSLDRPSGIGNEQFF | TGTGCCAGCAGCTTAGATCGCCCTAGCGGGATTGGGAATGAGCAGTTCTTC
. | TRBJ2-7 | TRBV7-9 | . | CSSSLLASEQYF | TGTTCCAGCAGCCTCTTGGCCAGCGAGCAGTACTTC
. | TRBJ2-7 | TRBV6-1 | . | CASSELGEAYEQYF | TGTGCCAGCAGTGAACTGGGAGAGGCCTACGAGCAGTACTTC
TRBD1 | TRBJ2-7 | TRBV4-1 | few | CASSPPGGAGGNEQYF | TGCGCCAGCAGCCCCCCGGGTGGGGCAGGGGGCAACGAGCAGTACTTC
TRBD2 | TRBJ2-1 | TRBV9 | . | CASGDWGGDEQFF | TGTGCCAGCGGGGATTGGGGGGGTGATGAGCAGTTCTTC
TRBD1 | TRBJ2-5 | TRBV14 | . | CASRNRGETQYF | TGTGCCAGCAGGAACAGGGGTGAGACCCAGTACTTC
TRBD2 | TRBJ2-5 | TRBV7-9 | once | CARIAGGFQETQYF | TGTGCCAGGATAGCGGGGGGCTTCCAAGAGACCCAGTACTTC
. | TRBJ1-2 | TRBV7-2 | . | CASSQYGYTF | TGTGCCAGCAGCCAGTATGGCTACACCTTC
. | TRBJ1-1 | TRBV18 | . | CASSPRRVMNTEAFF | TGTGCCAGCTCACCACGCAGGGTGATGAACACTGAAGCTTTCTTT
. | TRBJ1-1 | TRBV19 | . | CASSMGGIGAFF | TGTGCCAGTAGTATGGGAGGCATCGGAGCTTTCTTT
. | TRBJ2-7 | TRBV11-2 | once | CASSLGQVFYEQYF | TGTGCCAGCAGCTTAGGACAGGTTTTCTACGAGCAGTACTTC
TRBD1 | TRBJ2-7 | TRBV30 | few | CAWSPPGGSYEQYF | TGTGCCTGGAGTCCCCCAGGGGGCTCCTACGAGCAGTACTTC
. | TRBJ1-3 | TRBV19 | . | CASSIEGALSGNTIYF | TGTGCCAGTAGTATCGAAGGGGCATTGTCTGGAAACACCATATATTTT
. | TRBJ2-5 | TRBV28 | few | CASSPGGSRGETQYF | TGTGCCAGCAGTCCCGGCGGGTCTCGGGGAGAGACCCAGTACTTC
. | TRBJ2-1 | TRBV29-1 | . | CSVEDIGTHNEQFF | TGCAGCGTTGAAGATATCGGGACACACAATGAGCAGTTCTTC
TRBD1 | TRBJ1-2 | TRBV4-2 | . | CASSHLDRESHGYTF | TGTGCCAGCAGCCACCTCGACAGGGAAAGTCATGGCTACACCTTC
TRBD2 | TRBJ2-3 | TRBV5-1 | . | CASSRIAGRRTDTQYF | TGCGCCAGCAGCAGAATAGCGGGAAGGCGCACAGATACGCAGTATTTT
. | TRBJ1-1 | TRBV27 | few | CASSLMANTEAFF | TGTGCCAGCAGTTTGATGGCGAACACTGAAGCTTTCTTT
. | TRBJ2-1 | TRBV28 | . | CASSRYWYNEQFF | TGTGCCAGCAGCCGCTACTGGTACAATGAGCAGTTCTTC
. | TRBJ2-3 | TRBV4-3 | . | CASSQAGWDTQYF | TGCGCCAGCAGCCAAGCGGGGTGGGATACGCAGTATTTT
. | TRBJ2-3 | TRBV7-3 | . | CASSTGSTDTQYF | TGTGCCAGCAGCACAGGGTCGACAGATACGCAGTATTTT
. | TRBJ1-2 | TRBV6-5 | . | CASSSGTRNYGYTF | TGTGCCAGCAGTTCCGGGACAAGGAACTATGGCTACACCTTC
TRBD1 | TRBJ1-5 | TRBV27 | . | CASSLSGGSNQPQHF | TGTGCCAGCAGTTTGTCAGGGGGGAGCAATCAGCCCCAGCATTTT
. | TRBJ2-7 | TRBV2 | . | CASSEALQYHYEQYF | TGTGCCAGCAGTGAAGCGTTACAGTATCACTACGAGCAGTACTTC
. | TRBJ2-2 | TRBV4-2 | few | CASSQENGGTGELFF | TGTGCCAGCAGCCAAGAAAACGGGGGCACCGGGGAGCTGTTTTTT
TRBD1 | TRBJ2-3 | TRBV7-6 | . | CASSLMSTGGTDTQYF | TGTGCCAGCAGCTTAATGTCAACAGGGGGCACAGATACGCAGTATTTT
. | TRBJ2-7 | TRBV7-6 | once | CASSQGPDRPSYEQYF | TGTGCCAGCAGTCAAGGGCCGGACAGACCCTCCTACGAGCAGTACTTC
TRBD2 | TRBJ2-1 | TRBV4-3 | . | CASSQSGGTRIDEQFF | TGCGCCAGCAGCCAGTCGGGCGGGACTAGAATTGATGAGCAGTTCTTC
. | TRBJ2-5 | TRBV15 | . | CATSLSTSQETQYF | TGTGCCACCAGCTTATCGACTAGCCAAGAGACCCAGTACTTC
. | TRBJ2-3 | TRBV10-3 | . | CAIRDTSSSTDTQYF | TGTGCCATCAGGGACACCTCCTCTAGCACAGATACGCAGTATTTT
. | TRBJ2-7 | TRBV20-1 | . | CSAPGEQYF | TGCAGTGCTCCGGGGGAGCAGTACTTC
TRBD2 | TRBJ2-5 | TRBV19 | . | CATEAGAASETQYF | TGTGCCACCGAAGCGGGAGCGGCCTCCGAGACCCAGTACTTC
. | TRBJ2-3 | TRBV11-3 | . | CASSRGGNTDTQYF | TGTGCCAGCAGCCGAGGTGGCAACACAGATACGCAGTATTTT
. | TRBJ2-1 | TRBV6-5 | . | CASRTRGHTYNEQFF | TGTGCCAGCAGGACCAGGGGCCACACCTACAATGAGCAGTTCTTC
TRBD2 | TRBJ2-5 | TRBV29-1 | . | CTLGLAGETQYF | TGCACCCTGGGTCTAGCGGGAGAGACCCAGTACTTC
. | TRBJ2-7 | TRBV28 | . | CASSFSRFYEQYF | TGTGCCAGCAGTTTTTCCAGATTCTACGAGCAGTACTTC
. | TRBJ1-1 | TRBV7-2 | . | CASLGQAYTEAFF | TGTGCCAGCCTCGGTCAGGCTTACACTGAAGCTTTCTTT
. | TRBJ2-2 | TRBV29-1 | few | CSGKVGDTGELFF | TGCAGCGGTAAGGTGGGCGACACCGGGGAGCTGTTTTTT
. | TRBJ1-4 | TRBV11-2 | . | CASSFGTRNEKLFF | TGTGCCAGCAGCTTCGGGACTCGTAATGAAAAACTGTTTTTT
. | TRBJ1-5 | TRBV27 | . | CASSVGGMGNQPQHF | TGTGCCAGCAGTGTGGGGGGTATGGGCAATCAGCCCCAGCATTTT
TRBD2 | TRBJ2-7 | TRBV28 | . | CASSLPNTSGFPYEQYF | TGTGCCAGCAGTTTACCCAATACTAGCGGGTTCCCCTACGAGCAGTACTTC